This entry features one T cell receptor beta chain sequence. No antigen is known for it. Prior to sequencing, the ViraFEST assay stimulated PBMC with viral peptide pools, which expanded the antigen-specific CD4+ T cells. Subsequent to 10 days of culture, CD4+ T cells were isolated. Participants each got two BNT162b2 or mRNA-1273 vaccine doses. The data originate from a study of vaccination effects on CD4 cells after COVID-19. The trim removed 1 base at V and 4 bases at J, leaving 3 bases unmatched. Germline V lookup: CDR1 SGHTA, CDR2 FQGNSA. The CDR3 extends over 15 amino acids. Libraries were prepared by immunoSEQ multiplex PCR; TCRdb keeps only in-frame clonotypes and omits some of them. The data show 75,000 or so clones, around 74% seen once.

V usage is TRBV7-2 and J usage is TRBJ2-1; 8 positions match TRBD1. The sequences come from CD4+ T cells from PBMCs cultured with HCoV-OC43 spike peptides, collected after COVID-19 vaccination. Subset given: HCoV-OC43 spike overlapping peptide pool stimulation. The TCR comes from a human donor who received a COVID-19 vaccine. As DNA, the CDR3 is TGTGCCAGCAGCTTAGGAAGGACAGGGTACAATGAGCAGTTCTTC. It codes for CASSLGRTGYNEQFF.